This T cell receptor (beta chain) was found in a study of shared clonotypes between healthy human individuals. Study-wide background: Each donor's CD4 naive and CD4 memory cells filled three plates apiece, CD8 naive two, and CD8 memory one. Findings of the study overall: A reduction in generation probabilities was seen for non-shared clonotypes relative to those shared by all four donors.

V shed 0 bases and J shed 4 bases, with 6 bases lying between them. The CDR3 totals 13 residues. The germline V gene has CDR1 KGHSH and CDR2 LQKENI. The table came from immunoSEQ multiplex PCR; TCRdb's copy has only in-frame clones and leaves some out. This sample has 2 million to 2.5 million clones; 90% to 96% occur once, and the top ten carry 0.1% to 0.15%. This clone appeared once. Its antigen is as yet unknown. The same CDR3 can be traced to other DNA sequences in this sample. V is TRBV18 and J is TRBJ2-5; D unresolved. The sequenced sample consisted of naive CD4+ T cells sorted from blood. The subset: CD45RA+ positively selected. The TCR sequence derives from a man aged 18 to 29 in good health. CDR3 region: CASSPPARETQYF. The CDR3 nucleotides read TGTGCCAGCTCACCACCGGCGCGAGAGACCCAGTACTTC.